Below, 32 T cell receptor beta chains from the same sample are listed, as sequenced in a study of blood T cell repertoires in COVID-19. Data came from immunoSEQ multiplex PCR; TCRdb stores just in-frame clones and leaves some out. The sample has around 100,000 clones; around 81% are singletons. Sequenced material: peripheral blood. Receptors were obtained from a man aged 45-60 years with active or convalescent COVID-19.

The chain combines TRBV20-1 with TRBJ1-1, with D unresolved. V was pared by 6 bases and J by 3 bases, with 5 bases between. The CDR3 is 10 residues long. Germline assignment: CDR1 DFQATT and CDR2 SNEGSKA (reference sequence). This CDR3 is CSAYYTEAFF. In DNA, the CDR3 is TGCAGTGCCTACTACACTGAAGCTTTCTTT.

J is TRBJ1-1 and V is TRBV7-3; 9 bases agree with TRBD1. Trimming removed 5 bases from V and 7 bases from J; junction bases left unmatched: 8. CDR1 and CDR2 (germline): SGHTA, FQGTGA. CDR3 size: 14 residues. The CDR3 nucleotides are TGTGCCAGCAGCCGCGGGACAGGGTCTAATGAAGCTTTCTTT. It encodes CASSRGTGSNEAFF.

V is TRBV27 and J is TRBJ1-5; D might be TRBD1 (5 bases). Germline V lookup: CDR1 MNHEY, CDR2 SMNVEV (reference sequence). V was pared by 2 bases and J by 4 bases, with 15 bases between. There are 16 residues in the CDR3. CDR3 amino acids: CASSLRGDLGNQPQHF. In DNA, the CDR3 is TGTGCCAGCAGTTTAAGGGGTGACCTTGGGAATCAGCCCCAGCATTTT.

This clone showed up just a few times. The chain employs TRBV25-1 and TRBJ2-6; D might be TRBD2 (6 bases). The CDR3 length is 15 residues. The ends were cut back, 5 bases at V and 0 bases at J, with 8 bases in the middle. Germline V CDR1 and CDR2: MGHDK, SYGVNS. The CDR3 bases are TGTGCCAGCAGTCAGGGAGGCTCTGGGGCCAACGTCCTGACTTTC. This sequence encodes CASSQGGSGANVLTF.

The chain joins TRBV27 to TRBJ2-4; TRBD2 matches at 9 bases. V shed 8 bases and J 8 bases; nucleotides not matched to a gene: 19. Germline-derived CDR1 and CDR2 are MNHEY and SMNVEV (reference sequence). The CDR3 length is 17 residues. The chain's CDR3 is CASLPRWREGPRDIQYF. The CDR3 bases are TGTGCCAGCCTCCCTAGGTGGCGGGAGGGCCCTAGGGACATTCAGTACTTC.

The rearrangement links TRBV5-4 to TRBJ1-4, with TRBD1 matching over 7 bases. The CDR3 runs to 15 residues. Germline V lookup: CDR1 SGHNT, CDR2 YYREEE (reference sequence). The V gene end was trimmed by 5 bases and the J gene end by 8 bases; junction bases not matched to a gene: 12. CDR3 region: CASSSFSGTVEKLFF. CDR3 in DNA: TGTGCCAGCAGTTCTTTCTCCGGGACAGTCGAAAAACTGTTTTTT.

The V gene is TRBV28, the J gene TRBJ1-5, with 9 bases matching TRBD1. Germline V gives CDR1 MDHEN, CDR2 SYDVKM. The CDR3 extends over 15 amino acids. V lost 4 bases and J lost 9; bases outside the gene matches: 10. CDR3 DNA sequence: TGTGCCAGCAGTTCCCCCGGGACAGGGTTGGTGCCCCAGCATTTT. Translating gives CASSSPGTGLVPQHF.

This clone was counted between two and nine times. This chain joins TRBV6-1 and TRBJ1-6; D perhaps matches TRBD1 (5 bases). Trimming took 3 bases from V and 7 from J, leaving 16 bases between them. Germline lookup yields CDR1 MNHNS and CDR2 SASEGT. CDR3 length equals 16 residues. The CDR3 loop reads CASSDAHYRGNSPLHF. The CDR3 nucleotides read TGTGCCAGCAGTGACGCACACTACCGGGGGAATTCACCCCTCCACTTT.

In its sample, this clone was seen a few times. This specimen includes other DNA sequences encoding the same CDR3. The chain employs TRBV19 and TRBJ1-5; possibly TRBD1 for D (6 bases). The V end was cut by 4 bases, the J end by 2 bases, with 9 bases between. The CDR3 has 14 amino acids. Germline CDR1 is LNHDA and CDR2 is SQIVND (reference sequence). The CDR3: CASSRAGGNQPQHF. The CDR3 nucleotides are TGTGCCAGTAGTAGGGCAGGGGGCAATCAGCCCCAGCATTTT.

This clone was found a few times. The CDR3 nucleotides are TGCGCCAGCAGCTTGCGTGGGGGCGCAGCTGAAGCTTTCTTT. Its translation is CASSLRGGAAEAFF. This chain uses TRBV5-1 with TRBJ1-1; a possible D gene is TRBD1 (6 bases). Looked up from germline, CDR1 is SGHRS and CDR2 is YFSETQ. The CDR3 is 14 amino acids. The V and J ends lost 1 base and 6 bases respectively, with 13 bases between them.

The chain is built from TRBV24-1 and TRBJ2-1; maybe TRBD2 (5 bases). The CDR3 sequence is 14 residues long. Deletions cut 7 bases from V and 0 bases from J, with 9 bases between. CDR1 and CDR2 from the germline V gene are KGHDR and SFDVKD. CDR3 nucleotide sequence: TGTGCCACCAGGGAGCGGTTCTCCTACAATGAGCAGTTCTTC. This encodes CATRERFSYNEQFF.

The chain links TRBV5-4 to TRBJ2-5; TRBD2 matches at 11 bases. The V and J ends lost 3 bases and 5 bases, in that order; junction bases with no gene match: 9. Germline CDR1 reads SGHNT; CDR2 reads YYREEE (reference sequence). This CDR3 contains 16 residues. CDR3 in DNA: TGTGCCAGCAGCTCCGTGACTAGCGGGATTGGCGAGACCCAGTACTTC. Translation gives CASSSVTSGIGETQYF.

In its sample, this clone was seen a few times. The chain couples TRBV7-9 to TRBJ2-2; tentatively, D is TRBD1 (6 bases). The CDR3 contains 15 residues. CDR1 is SEHNR and CDR2 is FQNEAQ in the germline V gene (reference sequence). The V and J ends lost 5 bases and 6 bases respectively, with 16 bases between them. DNA for the CDR3: TGTGCCAGCAGCCTCGCATGGACAGACCCCGGGGAGCTGTTTTTT. Amino acids: CASSLAWTDPGELFF.

This clone was found once. The chain has TRBV19 and TRBJ1-1; D is possibly TRBD1 (5 bases). The CDR3 runs 12 residues. Germline CDR1 LNHDA, CDR2 SQIVND (reference sequence). Trimming took 11 bases from V and 2 from J, leaving 12 bases between them. This CDR3 is CAGDGGNTEAFF. CDR3 nucleotide sequence: TGTGCCGGCGACGGGGGAAACACTGAAGCTTTCTTT.

The chain uses TRBV24-1 and TRBJ2-2, with 8 nucleotides matching TRBD2. V shed 3 bases, J shed 4 bases, and the junction held 9 bases outside the gene matches. The CDR3 contains 17 residues. CDR1 KGHDR and CDR2 SFDVKD come from the germline V gene. The CDR3 sequence is CATSDHRLAPSTGELFF. In DNA, the CDR3 is TGTGCCACCAGTGATCATAGACTAGCGCCGAGCACCGGGGAGCTGTTTTTT.

The chain employs TRBV6-5 and TRBJ1-4, with D tentatively TRBD1 (5 bases). Trimming removed 6 bases from V and 6 bases from J, with 17 bases in between. CDR3 length: 15 residues. Germline-derived CDR1 and CDR2 are MNHEY and SVGAGI. CDR3 DNA: TGTGCCAGCAGCACCTCACGGGGGGGGGATGAAAAACTGTTTTTT. Protein product: CASSTSRGGDEKLFF.

The chain recombines TRBV19 with TRBJ2-7; no definite D call. This CDR3 spans 12 amino acids. Trimming pared 1 base from V and 6 bases from J, leaving 7 bases between. Germline V gene data show CDR1 as LNHDA and CDR2 as SQIVND (reference sequence). The CDR3 sequence: CASSIGLSEQYF. CDR3 in DNA: TGTGCCAGTAGTATAGGATTGAGCGAGCAGTACTTC.

The rearrangement links TRBV27 to TRBJ2-7; 12 bases match TRBD2. V gave up 5 bases and J gave up 3 bases; unmatched junction bases: 5. The germline V gene has CDR1 MNHEY and CDR2 SMNVEV (reference sequence). This CDR3 comprises 15 residues. CDR3 amino acids: CASSNLAGGVYEQYF. The CDR3 DNA reads as TGTGCCAGCAGTAATCTAGCGGGAGGGGTCTACGAGCAGTACTTC.

This clone was seen only a few times. This chain connects TRBV5-1 to TRBJ1-2; possibly TRBD1 for D (5 bases). Trimming cost V 4 bases and J 7 bases, with 14 bases left between them. CDR3 length: 13 residues. In germline, CDR1 is SGHRS, CDR2 YFSETQ. CDR3 sequence: CASSSESRGGYTF. The CDR3 nucleotides read TGCGCCAGCAGCAGTGAATCAAGGGGTGGCTACACCTTC.

The genes are TRBV5-5 and TRBJ1-6, with a possible D match to TRBD1 (5 bases). Trimming took 3 bases from V and 7 from J, leaving 17 bases between them. Germline assignment: CDR1 SGHKS and CDR2 YYEKEE (reference sequence). The CDR3 has 16 amino acids. The CDR3, as DNA: TGTGCCAGCAGCTCCACCGCGGGGGGGTGGAATTCACCCCTCCACTTT. As protein: CASSSTAGGWNSPLHF.

This clone was found a few times. The chain employs TRBV3-1 (or the pseudogene TRBV3-2) and TRBJ1-2; D possibly corresponds to TRBD1 (5 bases). This CDR3 is 13 amino acids long. V was trimmed by 1 base and J by 8 bases, leaving 11 bases between them. The V gene's germline CDR1 is LGHDT and CDR2 YNNKEL (reference sequence). Here the CDR3 DNA reads TGTGCCAGCAGCCAAGTAGGCAGGGCCGGCTACACCTTC. Its protein product is CASSQVGRAGYTF.

This chain links TRBV7-3 with TRBJ2-3, with 14 bases matching TRBD2. Germline-derived CDR1 and CDR2 are SGHTA and FQGTGA. The V gene end was trimmed by 8 bases and the J gene end by 6 bases; junction bases not matched to a gene: 16. The CDR3 runs to 18 residues. The CDR3 coding sequence is TGTGCCAGCGCGCCGGGGAGGACTAGCGGGAGGTCCGCTGATACGCAGTATTTT. The encoded protein is CASAPGRTSGRSADTQYF.

The rearrangement uses TRBV9 and TRBJ1-2; a weak D match, TRBD1 (6 bases). Germline values: CDR1 SGDLS, CDR2 YYNGEE. V shed 0 bases and J shed 8 bases, with 17 bases lying between them. The CDR3 loop spans 15 amino acids. DNA for the CDR3: TGTGCCAGCAGCGTAGCCGGCACAGGGAGAAGGGGCTACACCTTC. The encoded protein is CASSVAGTGRRGYTF.

V usage is TRBV2 and J usage is TRBJ2-1, with a possible D match to TRBD1 (6 bases). The V and J ends lost 7 bases and 15 bases respectively, with 13 bases between them. The CDR3 covers 10 residues. Germline V gene lookup returns CDR1 SNHLY and CDR2 FYNNEI. The chain's CDR3 is CASKGGDGFF. The DNA for the CDR3 is TGTGCCAGCAAAGGGGGTGACGGGTTCTTC.

There are a few counts of this clone. This chain links TRBV6-2 or TRBV6-3 with TRBJ1-1; D uncertain. CDR1 MNHEY and CDR2 SVGEGT come from the germline V gene. The CDR3 length is 18 residues. Trimming stripped 1 base from V and 6 bases from J, with 24 bases between. The CDR3 sequence is CASSYFRPTSRLLSEAFF. The CDR3 DNA sequence: TGTGCCAGCAGTTACTTTCGCCCAACTTCCCGTCTTCTTTCTGAAGCTTTCTTT.

The V gene is TRBV2, the J gene TRBJ1-1, with D maybe TRBD1 (6 bases). Germline assignment: CDR1 SNHLY and CDR2 FYNNEI. The CDR3 runs to 11 residues. Trimming took 2 bases from V and 11 from J, leaving 9 bases between them. The CDR3 region is CASSETGTAFF. The DNA of the CDR3 is TGTGCCAGCAGTGAAACAGGGACCGCTTTCTTT.

A single count supports this clone. The chain has TRBV19 and TRBJ1-3; a weak D match, TRBD1 (6 bases). The CDR3 has 16 amino acids. V was pared by 4 bases and J by 3 bases, with 16 bases between. Germline loops: CDR1 LNHDA, CDR2 SQIVND (reference sequence). The CDR3 spells CASSTQQGWLGNTIYF. The CDR3, as DNA: TGTGCCAGTAGTACCCAACAGGGCTGGCTTGGAAACACCATATATTTT.

DNA of the CDR3: TGTGCCAGCAGCCCTACACAGAACTATGGCTACACCTTC. This gives the protein CASSPTQNYGYTF. V gene TRBV12-3 or TRBV12-4 combines with J gene TRBJ1-2, with D hard to call. CDR3 size: 13 residues. Trimming removed 6 bases at V and 2 bases at J, with 10 bases between.

The chain uses TRBV5-1 and TRBJ1-1; no reliable D call. CDR1 and CDR2 from the germline V gene are SGHRS and YFSETQ. The CDR3 totals 14 residues. Trimming shortened V by 0 bases and J by 0 bases, and 6 bases separated the two germline ends. The CDR3 region is CASSLDPLNTEAFF. CDR3 sequence (DNA): TGCGCCAGCAGCTTGGATCCTCTGAACACTGAAGCTTTCTTT.

The chain links TRBV5-1 to TRBJ1-4; TRBD1 is a possible D gene (5 bases). CDR3 size: 16 residues. Germline lookup yields CDR1 SGHRS and CDR2 YFSETQ. V lost 1 base and J lost 0, with 10 bases in between. CDR3 coding DNA: TGCGCCAGCAGCTTGAACAGGATAGCAACTAATGAAAAACTGTTTTTT. It translates to CASSLNRIATNEKLFF.

The V and J genes are TRBV29-1 and TRBJ2-2, with 9 nucleotides matching TRBD1. In germline, CDR1 is SQVTM, CDR2 ANQGSEA. V lost 6 bases and J lost 3; bases outside the gene matches: 11. The CDR3 covers 16 residues. CDR3: CSVGGWTGAYTGELFF. Written as DNA, the CDR3 is TGCAGCGTGGGAGGATGGACAGGGGCTTACACCGGGGAGCTGTTTTTT.

This chain joins TRBV29-1 and TRBJ2-2; 9 bases fit TRBD1. With 7 bases clipped from V and 1 base from J, the junction kept 4 bases outside the gene matches. The CDR3 has 14 residues. Germline V gives CDR1 SQVTM, CDR2 ANQGSEA. CDR3 nucleotides: TGCAGCGCGGGACAGGGCGGGAACACCGGGGAGCTGTTTTTT. Translation gives CSAGQGGNTGELFF.